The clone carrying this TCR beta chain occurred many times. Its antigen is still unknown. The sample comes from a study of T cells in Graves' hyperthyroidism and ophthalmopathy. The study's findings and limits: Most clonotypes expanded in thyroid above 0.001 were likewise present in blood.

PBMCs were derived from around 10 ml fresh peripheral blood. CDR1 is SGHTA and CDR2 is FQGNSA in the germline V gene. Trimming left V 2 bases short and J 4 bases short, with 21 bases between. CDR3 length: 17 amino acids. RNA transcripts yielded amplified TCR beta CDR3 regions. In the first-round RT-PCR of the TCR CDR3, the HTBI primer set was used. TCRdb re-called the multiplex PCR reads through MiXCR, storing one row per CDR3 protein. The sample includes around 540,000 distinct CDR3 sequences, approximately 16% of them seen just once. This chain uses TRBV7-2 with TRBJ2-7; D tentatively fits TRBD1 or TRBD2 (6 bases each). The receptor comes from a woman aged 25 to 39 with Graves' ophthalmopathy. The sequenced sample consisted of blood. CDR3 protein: CASSLNKGGSRVYEQYF. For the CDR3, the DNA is TGTGCCAGCAGCTTAAATAAGGGGGGATCGCGGGTGTACGAGCAGTACTTC.